Each of the 7 T cell receptor beta chains below was sequenced from the same sample in a study of post-analysis software for immune sequencing data. Whole-study results and caveats: Patients had higher frequencies than controls of five TRBV segments, including TRBV5-6, TRBV5-1 and TRBV20-1.

No antigen has been identified for these receptors. Unique molecular identifiers had been added to the TCR beta cDNA libraries. Via MiXCR, TCRdb re-called the PCR reads, giving one row per CDR3 protein. Altogether 350,000 to 500,000 distinct CDR3 sequences are present, approximately 38% being singletons, with the ten largest covering less than 8%. Sequencing was done on a sample of blood. These receptor sequences come from a girl aged 2 to 10 with multiple sclerosis.

This clonotype was observed a few times. The chain employs TRBV27 and TRBJ2-3, with TRBD2 matching 12 bases. The CDR3 totals 19 residues. V lost 3 bases, J lost 1 base, and 11 bases stayed unmatched. Germline CDR1 reads MNHEY; CDR2 reads SMNVEV (reference sequence). CDR3: CASSFRSRPSGRGTDTQYF. The CDR3 coding sequence is TGTGCCAGCAGTTTCCGCAGTAGACCTAGCGGGAGGGGCACAGATACGCAGTATTTT.

This clonotype was picked up a small number of times. The chain recombines TRBV11-2 with TRBJ2-3; TRBD2 matches at 14 bases. Losses at the gene ends were 1 base for V and 6 bases for J; bases not matched to a gene: 6. Germline CDR1 and CDR2: SGHAT and FQNNGV. This CDR3 is built from 17 residues. In nucleotides, the CDR3 is TGTGCCAGCAGCTTAGGACTAGCGGGGGGGCTCGTTGATACGCAGTATTTT. Translating gives CASSLGLAGGLVDTQYF.

Only a few counts were recorded for this clonotype. The gene calls are TRBV4-3 and TRBJ2-3, with 10 bases fitting TRBD2. Germline trimming cut 0 bases from V and 4 bases from J; bases unmatched to any gene: 10. This CDR3 is 18 amino acids long. Germline assignment: CDR1 LGHNA and CDR2 YSLEER. Here the CDR3 DNA reads TGCGCCAGCAGCCAAGATCACGGGGCTAGCGGGAGCTCAGATACGCAGTATTTT. Translated: CASSQDHGASGSSDTQYF.

The sample holds many counts of this clonotype. V and J are TRBV7-3 and TRBJ2-3, with D unresolved. The CDR3 loop spans 14 amino acids. The V end was cut by 2 bases, the J end by 0 bases, with 6 bases between. Germline assignment: CDR1 SGHTA and CDR2 FQGTGA. The CDR3 region has the DNA TGTGCCAGCAGCTTAGCTGGTAGCACAGATACGCAGTATTTT. Translation gives CASSLAGSTDTQYF.

The chain uses TRBV5-5 and TRBJ1-5; D perhaps matches TRBD1 (6 bases). From germline, CDR1 is SGHKS and CDR2 YYEKEE (reference sequence). The CDR3 spans 14 residues. V lost 4 bases, J lost 7 bases, and 15 bases lay in between. Written as DNA, the CDR3 is TGTGCCAGCAGCAACACAGGGACGGAGCAGCCCCAGCATTTT. This codes for CASSNTGTEQPQHF.

The chain has TRBV20-1 and TRBJ2-3; 7 bases map to TRBD2. Germline V gene data show CDR1 as DFQATT and CDR2 as SNEGSKA (reference sequence). The V and J ends lost 5 bases and 3 bases, in that order; junction bases with no gene match: 11. This CDR3 is 15 amino acids long. The CDR3, as DNA: TGCAGTGCTCAAACAAGGCTAGCGGAGACAGATACGCAGTATTTT. The encoded protein is CSAQTRLAETDTQYF.

The V and J genes are TRBV6-5 and TRBJ1-2, with D unresolved. Trimming took off 3 bases at V and 5 bases at J, with 13 bases between the two ends. Germline V gene lookup returns CDR1 MNHEY and CDR2 SVGAGI. CDR3 length equals 14 residues. CDR3 protein: CASSYRRAEYGYTF. CDR3 DNA: TGTGCCAGCAGTTATCGTCGAGCGGAATATGGCTACACCTTC.